Reported below is one T cell receptor (beta chain). The missing conserved phenylalanine or tryptophan at the end of this CDR3 makes a read error likely. The DNA is left out, because the CDR3 cannot be placed on it with certainty; the CDR3 is given as TCRdb lists it. RNA and DNA were co-extracted from about 20-30 mg of unsorted bulk tissue. Every patient in the cohort had a primary liver carcinoma. That carcinoma was treated by surgical resection. The data derive from a study of tumor-infiltrating lymphocytes in primary liver carcinoma. Germline lookup yields CDR1 SQVTM and CDR2 ANQGSEA. The CDR3 is 13 residues long, counting both termini. Priming with a constant-region primer yielded TCR beta cDNA from 450 to 600 ng total RNA. Generation of the TCR beta libraries relied on three nested multiplex PCR rounds using slightly modified ARM-PCR. Both of the initial two PCR rounds ran for 10 cycles and employed TRBV1-TRBV30 forward primers alongside a C-beta reverse primer. Using its own MiXCR run on the multiplex PCR reads, TCRdb lists one record per CDR3 protein. The profile shows about 21,000 distinct CDR3 sequences, 75% to 80% of them singletons.

The gene calls are TRBV29-1 and TRBJ1-5; the table's TRBD1 call for D was not verified on the DNA. The sample comprised liver tumor tissue from sampling region 1. Subset: tumor region T1, superior pole. This TCR was sampled from a woman aged 25 to 45 with primary liver carcinoma and hepatitis B virus infection. The CDR3 protein is CSVAWGPNLPQHY.